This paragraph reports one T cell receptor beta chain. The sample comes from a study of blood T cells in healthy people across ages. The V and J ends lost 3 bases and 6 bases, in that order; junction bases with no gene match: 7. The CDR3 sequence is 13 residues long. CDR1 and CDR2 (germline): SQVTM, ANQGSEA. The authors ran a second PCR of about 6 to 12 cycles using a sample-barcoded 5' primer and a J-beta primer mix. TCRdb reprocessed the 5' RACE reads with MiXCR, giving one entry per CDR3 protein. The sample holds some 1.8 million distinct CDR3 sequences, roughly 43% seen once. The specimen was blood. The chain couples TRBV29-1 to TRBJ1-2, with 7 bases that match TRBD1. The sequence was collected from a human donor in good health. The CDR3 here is CSVDRGFSDGYTF. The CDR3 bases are TGCAGCGTTGACAGGGGGTTTTCGGATGGCTACACCTTC.